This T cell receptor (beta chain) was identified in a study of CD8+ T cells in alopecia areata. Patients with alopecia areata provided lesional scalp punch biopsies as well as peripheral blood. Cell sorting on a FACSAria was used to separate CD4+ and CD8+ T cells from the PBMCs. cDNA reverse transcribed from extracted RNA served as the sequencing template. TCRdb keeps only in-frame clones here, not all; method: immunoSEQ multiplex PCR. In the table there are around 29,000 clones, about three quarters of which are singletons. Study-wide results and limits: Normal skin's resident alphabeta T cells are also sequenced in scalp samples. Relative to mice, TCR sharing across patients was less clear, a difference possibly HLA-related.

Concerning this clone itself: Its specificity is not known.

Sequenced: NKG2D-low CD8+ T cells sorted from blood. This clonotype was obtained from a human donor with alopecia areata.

In DNA form, the CDR3 reads TGTGCCAGCAGTGTTACCCGGGGCGATGAGCAGTTCTTC. Encoded protein: CASSVTRGDEQFF. The chain is built from TRBV28 and TRBJ2-1; D may be TRBD1 or TRBD2 (5 bases each). This CDR3 contains 13 residues. V lost 5 bases to trimming and J lost 8 bases, with 13 bases between them. The V gene's germline CDR1 is MDHEN and CDR2 SYDVKM.